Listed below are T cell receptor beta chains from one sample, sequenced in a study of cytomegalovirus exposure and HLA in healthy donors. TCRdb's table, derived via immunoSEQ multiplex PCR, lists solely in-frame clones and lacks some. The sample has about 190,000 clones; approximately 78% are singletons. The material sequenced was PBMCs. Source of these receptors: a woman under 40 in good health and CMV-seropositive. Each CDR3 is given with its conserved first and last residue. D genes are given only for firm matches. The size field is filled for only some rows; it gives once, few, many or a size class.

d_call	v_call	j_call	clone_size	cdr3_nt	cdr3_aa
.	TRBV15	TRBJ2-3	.	TGTGCCACCAGCAGAGATCTACCTAGCCGGGGAGATACGCAGTATTTT	CATSRDLPSRGDTQYF
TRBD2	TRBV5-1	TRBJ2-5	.	TGCGCCAGCAGCCACCTGACTAGCGGGAGGGCCGGGTTTTTAATGGAGACCCAGTACTTC	CASSHLTSGRAGFLMETQYF
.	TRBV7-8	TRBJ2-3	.	TGTGCCAGCAGCTCCGTCGGGGTCAAGACAGATACGCAGTATTTT	CASSSVGVKTDTQYF
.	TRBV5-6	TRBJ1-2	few	TGTGCCAGCAGCTTGGGACAGAACTATGGCTACACCTTC	CASSLGQNYGYTF
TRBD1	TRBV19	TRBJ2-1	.	TGTGCCAGTAGTATAAGTTGGGACAGATACTACAATGAGCAGTTCTTC	CASSISWDRYYNEQFF
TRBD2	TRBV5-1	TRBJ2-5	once	TGCGCCAGCAGCCAAATAGCGGGTTGGGAAACCCAGTACTTC	CASSQIAGWETQYF
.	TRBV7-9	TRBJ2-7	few	TGTGCCAGCAGCTCTAACAGTATCCACGAGCAGTACTTC	CASSSNSIHEQYF
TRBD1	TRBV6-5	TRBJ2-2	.	TGTGCCAGCAGTTACTCGAGGGACAGGGGTACCGGGGAGCTGTTTTTT	CASSYSRDRGTGELFF
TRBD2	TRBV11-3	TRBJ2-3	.	TGTGCCAGCAGCTTCCCCGGGAGGGCCACAGATACGCAGTATTTT	CASSFPGRATDTQYF
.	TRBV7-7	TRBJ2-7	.	TGTGCTAGCAGCTTAGCGGCCACCTACGAGCAGTACTTC	CASSLAATYEQYF
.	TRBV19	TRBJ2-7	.	TGTGCCAGTAGTATGAGGACAGACCCCTACGAGCAGTACTTC	CASSMRTDPYEQYF
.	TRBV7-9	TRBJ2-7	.	TGTGCCAGCAGCCCCGACCCTTGGGCAACCTACGAGCAGTACTTC	CASSPDPWATYEQYF
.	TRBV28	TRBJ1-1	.	TGTGCCAGCCTTAATTCACGGACTGAAGCTTTCTTT	CASLNSRTEAFF
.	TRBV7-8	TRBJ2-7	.	TGTGCCAGCAGCTTATCGGCGTCTTCGGGGCAGTACTTC	CASSLSASSGQYF
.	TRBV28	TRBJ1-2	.	TGTGCCAGCAGCCCACTGGAGACGCTCCGGGGCTATGGCTACACCTTC	CASSPLETLRGYGYTF
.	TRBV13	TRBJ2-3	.	TGTGCCAGCAGCCTAACAGGCACAGATACGCAGTATTTT	CASSLTGTDTQYF
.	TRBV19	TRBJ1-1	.	TGTGCCAGTAAGGACAGAGGTGACACTGAAGCTTTCTTT	CASKDRGDTEAFF
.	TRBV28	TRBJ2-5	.	TGTGCCAGCAGTTTGCCCGTGGGGGGTAAAGAGACCCAGTACTTC	CASSLPVGGKETQYF
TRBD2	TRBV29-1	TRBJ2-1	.	TGCAGCCTACCTAGCGGGGCGCCCTACAATGAGCAGTTCTTC	CSLPSGAPYNEQFF
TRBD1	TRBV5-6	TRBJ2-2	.	TGTGCCAGCAGTCTCGGGACAGGGTACACCGGGGAGCTGTTTTTT	CASSLGTGYTGELFF
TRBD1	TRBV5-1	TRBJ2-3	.	TGCGCCAGCAGCGTGGGGACAGGACTTATCACAGATACGCAGTATTTT	CASSVGTGLITDTQYF
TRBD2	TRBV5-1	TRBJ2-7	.	TGCGCCAGCAGCCACCTAGCGGGCAGAGGTCTCGAGCAGTACTTC	CASSHLAGRGLEQYF
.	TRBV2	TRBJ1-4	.	TGTGCCAGCAGTGCGACAGGCGTATTTACTGAAAAACTGTTTTTT	CASSATGVFTEKLFF
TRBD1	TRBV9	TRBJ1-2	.	TGTGCCAGCAGCGGGAGGACAGGCGGCTATGGCTACACCTTC	CASSGRTGGYGYTF
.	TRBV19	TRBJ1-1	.	TGTGCCAGTAGTTTCCTATCCTCTGAAGCTTTCTTT	CASSFLSSEAFF
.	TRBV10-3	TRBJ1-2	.	TGTGCCATCAGTGTCGACAGCCTTCGCCCTTCCTACACCTTC	CAISVDSLRPSYTF
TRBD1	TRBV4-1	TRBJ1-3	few	TGCGCCAGCAGCCAAGCCCCGGGACAGGGTTTAAACACCATATATTTT	CASSQAPGQGLNTIYF
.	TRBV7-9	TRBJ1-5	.	TGTGCCAGCAGCTTAGAGGGGACACCGAATCAGCCCCAGCATTTT	CASSLEGTPNQPQHF
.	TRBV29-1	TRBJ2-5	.	TGCAGCGTGTATACGGGGTTAGGAGAGACCCAGTACTTC	CSVYTGLGETQYF